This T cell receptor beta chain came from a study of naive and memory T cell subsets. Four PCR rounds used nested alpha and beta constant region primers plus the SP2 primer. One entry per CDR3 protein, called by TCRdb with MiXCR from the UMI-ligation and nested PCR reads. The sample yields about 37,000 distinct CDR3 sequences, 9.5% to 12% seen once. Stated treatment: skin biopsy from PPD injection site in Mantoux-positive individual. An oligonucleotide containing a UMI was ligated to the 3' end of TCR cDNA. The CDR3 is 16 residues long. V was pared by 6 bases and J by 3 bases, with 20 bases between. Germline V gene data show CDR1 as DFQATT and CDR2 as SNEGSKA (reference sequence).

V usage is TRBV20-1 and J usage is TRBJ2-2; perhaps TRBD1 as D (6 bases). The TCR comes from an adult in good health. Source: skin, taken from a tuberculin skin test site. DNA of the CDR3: TGCAGTGCCGGACTGGCCGGGACAAGAGACACCGGGGAGCTGTTTTTT. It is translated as CSAGLAGTRDTGELFF.